This paragraph reports one T cell receptor beta chain. The method was immunoSEQ multiplex PCR; TCRdb's version includes in-frame clones alone and lacks a portion of them. The top ten hold about 2% of the sample, which has about 69,000 clones, about 92% seen once. This sample was taken from a study of T cell changes during pregnancy in multiple sclerosis. V shed 7 bases, J shed 3 bases, and the junction held 10 bases outside the gene matches. CDR3 length equals 16 residues. Germline assignment: CDR1 MNHEY and CDR2 SMNVEV (reference sequence). The chain couples TRBV27 to TRBJ2-3; 10 bases fit TRBD2. The sequenced sample was peripheral blood, obtained in the third trimester of pregnancy. The TCR sequence derives from a female donor in good health, enrolled as a control in a pregnancy study. The CDR3 bases are TGTGCCAGCAACCTTACCCCGGGACTAGCGACAGATACGCAGTATTTT. Protein sequence: CASNLTPGLATDTQYF.